Only a few counts were recorded for the clone carrying this TCR beta chain. What it binds is unknown. V lost 3 bases, J lost 5 bases, and 12 bases stayed unmatched. Germline assignment: CDR1 KGHDR and CDR2 SFDVKD. This CDR3 has 17 residues. 5'RACE primed from the constant segment yielded TCR alpha and TCR beta cDNA libraries bearing sample barcodes and UMIs. In TCRdb, the 5' RACE reads were re-called with MiXCR into one record per CDR3 protein. The sample records fewer than 700,000 distinct CDR3 sequences, roughly 18% being singletons. The data are from a study of T-cell memory formation after mild COVID-19. Study-wide results and limits: The study found contracting CD4+ clones mainly in CM and EM and contracting CD8+ clones in EMRA. Nothing confirmed that second-wave clones peaking on day 37 were specific for SARS-CoV-2. Contracting clones, day 15 to 85, had balanced CD4/CD8, and later expanders favored CD4+.

The clonotype was recovered from an adult woman who had mild COVID-19 (a few samples of this study predate the infection). Cell type and time point are not known. This chain uses TRBV24-1 with TRBJ2-3, with 8 bases matching TRBD2. Material: PBMCs or a T cell subset sorted from them (not recorded which). CDR3 amino acids: CATSDIPQAGDGDTQYF. The CDR3 DNA is TGTGCCACCAGTGATATACCCCAAGCGGGAGACGGAGATACGCAGTATTTT.